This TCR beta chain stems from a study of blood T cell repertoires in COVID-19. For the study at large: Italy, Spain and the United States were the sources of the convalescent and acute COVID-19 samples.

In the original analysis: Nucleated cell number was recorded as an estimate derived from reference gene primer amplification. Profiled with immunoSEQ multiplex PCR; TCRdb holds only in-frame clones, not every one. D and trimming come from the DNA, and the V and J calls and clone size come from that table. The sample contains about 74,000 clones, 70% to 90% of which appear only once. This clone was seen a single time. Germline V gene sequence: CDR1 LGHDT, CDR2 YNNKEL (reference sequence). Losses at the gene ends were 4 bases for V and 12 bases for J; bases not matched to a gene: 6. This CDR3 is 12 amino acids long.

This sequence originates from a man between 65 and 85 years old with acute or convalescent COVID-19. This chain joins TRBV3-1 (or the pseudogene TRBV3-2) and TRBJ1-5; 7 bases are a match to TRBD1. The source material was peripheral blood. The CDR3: CASSRRTGRQHF. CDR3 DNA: TGTGCCAGCAGCCGTCGGACAGGACGCCAGCATTTT.